Listed below are T cell receptor beta chains from one sample, sequenced in a study of early T cells in non-severe SARS-CoV-2 infection. Via MiXCR, TCRdb re-called the 5' RACE reads, giving one row per CDR3 protein. The sample lists some 40,000 distinct CDR3 sequences, about 12% occurring once. The sequenced sample was whole blood. These TCRs come from an adult who was a healthcare worker with PCR-confirmed SARS-CoV-2 infection or an uninfected control (not recorded which). Each CDR3 is given with its conserved first and last residue. The order of the fields is clone size, CDR3 length, J gene, D gene, V gene, CDR3 DNA, CDR3 protein. A D gene is named only where the DNA matches it firmly. The size field is filled for only some rows; it gives once, few, many or a size class.

size: few; length: 15; J: TRBJ1-1; D: -; V: TRBV18; DNA: TGTGCCAGCTCTCCCGAGGGGGTCGGTACAACTGAAGCTTTCTTT; CDR3: CASSPEGVGTTEAFF
size: few; length: 14; J: TRBJ2-1; D: TRBD1; V: TRBV7-7; DNA: TGTGCTAGCAGCCAAGGACAGGGGTCGGATGAGCAGTTCTTC; CDR3: CASSQGQGSDEQFF
size: few; length: 13; J: TRBJ2-1; D: -; V: TRBV7-3; DNA: TGTGCCAGCAGCTTGGCCAGGGACAATGAGCAGTTCTTC; CDR3: CASSLARDNEQFF
size: many; length: 14; J: TRBJ2-7; D: TRBD1; V: TRBV3-1; DNA: TGTGCCAGCAGCCAAGTAGGGACAGGGGGCGAGCAGTACTTC; CDR3: CASSQVGTGGEQYF
size: few; length: 17; J: TRBJ2-4; D: TRBD2; V: TRBV5-8; DNA: TGTGCCAGCAGCCCACCCCTTGACCGACTAGCGGGGAACATTCAGTACTTC; CDR3: CASSPPLDRLAGNIQYF
size: few; length: 15; J: TRBJ1-2; D: -; V: TRBV4-3; DNA: TGCGCCAGCAGCCAAGATCAGGGCGTCGGCTATGGCTACACCTTC; CDR3: CASSQDQGVGYGYTF
size: -; length: 15; J: TRBJ2-7; D: -; V: TRBV4-1; DNA: TGCGCCAGCAGCCAAGATCTAAGCGGTACCTACGAGCAGTACTTC; CDR3: CASSQDLSGTYEQYF
size: -; length: 13; J: TRBJ2-1; D: TRBD2; V: TRBV27; DNA: TGTGCCAGCAGACTAGCGGGATGGGATGAGCAGTTCTTC; CDR3: CASRLAGWDEQFF
size: -; length: 17; J: TRBJ2-5; D: -; V: TRBV28; DNA: TGTGCCAGCAGTTCCTCGATAATCCGGGACCCCGAAGAGACCCAGTGCTTC; CDR3: CASSSSIIRDPEETQCF
size: -; length: 16; J: TRBJ1-4; D: TRBD1; V: TRBV10-2; DNA: TGCGCCAGCAGTGATAGTGGACAGGGTACGGAAGAAAAACTGTTTTTT; CDR3: CASSDSGQGTEEKLFF
size: many; length: 12; J: TRBJ1-5; D: -; V: TRBV28; DNA: TGTGCCAGCACCTATATGGGTCAGCCCCAGCATTTT; CDR3: CASTYMGQPQHF
size: many; length: 13; J: TRBJ1-2; D: TRBD1; V: TRBV24-1; DNA: TGTGCCACCAGTGCCACTGACAGGGACGGCTACACCTTC; CDR3: CATSATDRDGYTF
size: few; length: 18; J: TRBJ1-1; D: TRBD1; V: TRBV11-3; DNA: TGTGCCAGCAGCTTCCCCTGGCAGGGGGCGCAGAGGGACACTGAAGCTTTCTTT; CDR3: CASSFPWQGAQRDTEAFF
size: many; length: 13; J: TRBJ2-7; D: -; V: TRBV10-3; DNA: TGTGCCATCAAGGGGGGCCAATCAGACGAGCAGTACTTC; CDR3: CAIKGGQSDEQYF